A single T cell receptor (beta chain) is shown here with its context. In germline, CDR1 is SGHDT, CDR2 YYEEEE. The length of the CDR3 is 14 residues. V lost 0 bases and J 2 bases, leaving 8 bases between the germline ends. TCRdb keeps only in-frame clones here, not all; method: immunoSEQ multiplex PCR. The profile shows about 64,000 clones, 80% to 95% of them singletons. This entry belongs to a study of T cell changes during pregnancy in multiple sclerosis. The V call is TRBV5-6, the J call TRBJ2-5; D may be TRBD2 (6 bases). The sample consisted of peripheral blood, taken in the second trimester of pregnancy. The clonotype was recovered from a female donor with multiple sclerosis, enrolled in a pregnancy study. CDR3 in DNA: TGTGCCAGCAGCTTGGGGGGACTTCAAGAGACCCAGTACTTC. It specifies CASSLGGLQETQYF.